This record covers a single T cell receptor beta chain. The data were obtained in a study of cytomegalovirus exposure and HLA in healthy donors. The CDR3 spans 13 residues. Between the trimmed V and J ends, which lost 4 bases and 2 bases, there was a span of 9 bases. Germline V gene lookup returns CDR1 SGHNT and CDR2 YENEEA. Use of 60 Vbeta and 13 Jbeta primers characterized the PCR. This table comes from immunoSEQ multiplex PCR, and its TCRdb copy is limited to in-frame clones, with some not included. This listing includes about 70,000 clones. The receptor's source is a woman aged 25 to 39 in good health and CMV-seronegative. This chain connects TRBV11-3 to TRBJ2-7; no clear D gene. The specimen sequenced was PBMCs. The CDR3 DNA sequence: TGTGCCAGCAGCTCAGGATACACCTACGAGCAGTACTTC. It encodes CASSSGYTYEQYF.